Presented here are 22 T cell receptor beta chains from one specimen sequenced in a study of OX40 agonist ivuxolimab in advanced cancers. Sequenced by immunoSEQ multiplex PCR; TCRdb stores in-frame clones only, minus some. The top ten hold 0.15% to 0.2% of the sample, which has 90,000 to 100,000 clones, around 89% seen once. Sequencing used CD4+ or CD8+ T cells sorted from blood, obtained in a trial of the OX40 agonist ivuxolimab. The source of these receptors is an adult with an advanced solid tumor such as melanoma, head and neck, liver or kidney cancer.

The V gene is TRBV4-1, the J gene TRBJ1-3; the D gene is possibly TRBD1 (5 bases). Per the germline V gene, CDR1 is MGHRA and CDR2 is YSYEKL. Trimming took off 0 bases at V and 0 bases at J, with 15 bases between the two ends. The CDR3 length is 18 residues. The CDR3 loop is CASSQDDPGFSSGNTIYF. The CDR3 region has the DNA TGCGCCAGCAGCCAAGATGATCCAGGGTTTAGCTCTGGAAACACCATATATTTT.

V usage is TRBV6-6 and J usage is TRBJ1-5; D gene ambiguous. CDR1 is MNHNY, CDR2 SVGAGI, per germline (reference sequence). The V end was cut by 5 bases, the J end by 3 bases, with 17 bases between. The length of the CDR3 is 16 residues. CDR3 loop: CASSNLVDLPNQPQHF. For the CDR3, the DNA is TGTGCCAGCAGTAACCTCGTGGACCTCCCCAATCAGCCCCAGCATTTT.

The chain employs TRBV28 and TRBJ2-3, with D uncertain. The CDR3 extends over 12 amino acids. With 4 bases removed from V and 2 bases from J, the gap between germline ends came to 4 bases. Looked up from germline, CDR1 is MDHEN and CDR2 is SYDVKM. CDR3 sequence: CASSSYTDTQYF. The CDR3 DNA follows: TGTGCCAGCAGTTCTTACACAGATACGCAGTATTTT.

This clone has just one count. The chain links TRBV10-3 to TRBJ2-5; 8 bases are shared with TRBD1. Trimming took 6 bases from V and 6 from J; bases not matched to a gene: 6. The germline V gene encodes CDR1 ENHRY and CDR2 SYGVKD. There are 13 residues in the CDR3. In nucleotides, the CDR3 is TGTGCCATCAGAGGACAGGGTGAACAGACCCAGTACTTC. Amino acid sequence: CAIRGQGEQTQYF.

The chain uses TRBV6-5 and TRBJ2-7; 8 bases line up with TRBD1. Germline V gene sequence: CDR1 MNHEY, CDR2 SVGAGI. This CDR3 comprises 15 residues. The junction had 8 bases not matched to a gene; V was cut back by 4 bases and J by 3 bases. Here the CDR3 reads CASSLWGDRFYEQYF. In DNA, the CDR3 is TGTGCCAGCAGTTTATGGGGGGACAGGTTCTACGAGCAGTACTTC.

The V gene is TRBV28, the J gene TRBJ2-6; a possible D gene is TRBD2 (6 bases). V shed 6 bases and J shed 3 bases, with 21 bases lying between them. The germline gives CDR1 MDHEN, CDR2 SYDVKM. The CDR3 runs 18 residues. The DNA of the CDR3 is TGTGCCAGCAGCTTCCCGGGGGTAACTAGGCGTGGGGCCAACGTCCTGACTTTC. This sequence encodes CASSFPGVTRRGANVLTF.

This chain links TRBV27 with TRBJ1-4, with TRBD1 matching 9 bases. Trimming took 3 bases from V and 7 from J; bases not matched to a gene: 6. Germline V gene data show CDR1 as MNHEY and CDR2 as SMNVEV (reference sequence). This CDR3 is built from 15 residues. This CDR3 reads CASSFSGTGIEKLFF. Here the CDR3 DNA reads TGTGCCAGCAGTTTTTCCGGGACAGGGATTGAAAAACTGTTTTTT.

The rearrangement links TRBV19 to TRBJ2-5; D is unresolved. The CDR3 consists of 13 residues. CDR1 is LNHDA, CDR2 SQIVND, per germline (reference sequence). The V end lost 0 bases, the J end lost 5 bases, and 7 bases lay between the germline ends. The CDR3 nucleotides are TGTGCCAGTAGTATAGACGGCCCGGAGACCCAGTACTTC. This codes for CASSIDGPETQYF.

The J gene is TRBJ1-2, the V gene TRBV6-4; 8 bases align to TRBD1. The germline V gene encodes CDR1 MRHNA and CDR2 SNTAGT. With V trimmed by 6 bases and J by 1 base, 7 bases remained unmatched. This CDR3 region has 15 residues. The CDR3 here is CASSLSGGFNYGYTF. CDR3 DNA: TGTGCCAGCAGCCTATCAGGGGGCTTTAACTATGGCTACACCTTC.

The chain links TRBV5-1 to TRBJ1-2, with a possible D match to TRBD1 (5 bases). The length of the CDR3 is 16 residues. V was trimmed by 1 base and J by 1 base, leaving 14 bases between them. Germline V lookup: CDR1 SGHRS, CDR2 YFSETQ. The CDR3 DNA reads TGCGCCAGCAGCTTGCCGACAGCCTTAGGTAACTATGGCTACACCTTC. This codes for CASSLPTALGNYGYTF. The full variable domain, with the rest looked up from reference TRBV5-1 and TRBJ1-2, is KAGVTQTPRYLIKTRGQQVTLSCSPISGHRSVSWYQQTPGQGLQFLFEYFSETQRNKGNFPGRFSGRQFSNSRSEMNVSTLELGDSALYLCASSLPTALGNYGYTFGSGTRLTVV.

The chain has TRBV7-2 and TRBJ2-3; D might be TRBD1 (5 bases). Germline lookup yields CDR1 SGHTA and CDR2 FQGNSA. The germline V and J ends were trimmed by 2 bases and 2 bases, with 14 bases remaining between them. CDR3 length: 16 amino acids. CDR3 amino acids: CASSLNWRQYTDTQYF. CDR3 coding DNA: TGTGCCAGCAGCTTAAATTGGAGACAGTACACAGATACGCAGTATTTT.

This clone has a handful of counts. The rearrangement uses TRBV9 and TRBJ1-1; the match to TRBD1 covers 8 bases. The CDR3 has 15 amino acids. The junction had 6 bases not matched to a gene; V was cut back by 4 bases and J by 1 base. Germline loops: CDR1 SGDLS, CDR2 YYNGEE. CDR3 sequence reads: CASSILGTGNTEAFF. The CDR3 nucleotides read TGTGCCAGCAGCATTTTAGGGACAGGGAACACTGAAGCTTTCTTT.

This chain uses TRBV6-9 with TRBJ1-2; 7 nucleotides align to TRBD1. The V and J ends lost 6 bases and 4 bases, in that order; junction bases with no gene match: 5. The germline V gene encodes CDR1 MNHGY and CDR2 SVAAGI. The CDR3 is made up of 13 amino acids. The CDR3 region has the DNA TGTGCCAGCAGAGAGACAGGGACCTATGGCTACACCTTC. Residues: CASRETGTYGYTF.

The chain joins TRBV6-5 to TRBJ2-3, with D possibly matching TRBD1 (6 bases). The CDR3 runs to 14 residues. V was cut by 2 bases and J by 3 bases, with 9 bases left in between. CDR1 is MNHEY, CDR2 SVGAGI, per germline. In DNA, the CDR3 is TGTGCCAGCAGTTACGGGACATTAACAGATACGCAGTATTTT. Its translation is CASSYGTLTDTQYF.

The chain links TRBV6-6 to TRBJ2-7; TRBD2 matches at 10 bases. In germline, CDR1 is MNHNY, CDR2 SVGAGI (reference sequence). With V trimmed by 5 bases and J by 2 bases, 3 bases remained unmatched. The CDR3 covers 14 residues. Here the CDR3 DNA reads TGTGCCAGCAGTCAGACTAGCGGGCCCTACGAGCAGTACTTC. Protein: CASSQTSGPYEQYF.

J is TRBJ1-2 and V is TRBV25-1; 8 nucleotides match TRBD1. The CDR3 is 14 amino acids. CDR1 is MGHDK and CDR2 is SYGVNS in the germline V gene. V was pared by 7 bases and J by 5 bases, with 9 bases of the junction left unmatched. The CDR3 DNA reads TGTGCCAGCATTGGACAGGGAGTCTCTTATGGCTACACCTTC. The encoded protein is CASIGQGVSYGYTF.

V usage is TRBV28 and J usage is TRBJ1-6; 9 bases agree with TRBD1. V was pared by 5 bases and J by 9 bases, with 8 bases of the junction left unmatched. CDR1 and CDR2 from the germline V gene are MDHEN and SYDVKM. CDR3 length: 15 amino acids. The CDR3 spells CASSKQGARSSPLHF. The CDR3 DNA is TGTGCCAGCAGTAAACAGGGGGCGCGTTCTTCACCCCTCCACTTT. Drawing the rest from reference TRBV28 and TRBJ1-6, the complete variable domain is DVKVTQSSRYLVKRTGEKVFLECVQDMDHENMFWYRQDPGLGLRLIYFSYDVKMKEKGDIPEGYSVSREKKERFSLILESASTNQTSMYLCASSKQGARSSPLHFGNGTRLTVT.

V usage is TRBV6-1 and J usage is TRBJ2-7, with D possibly being TRBD1 (6 bases). In germline, CDR1 is MNHNS, CDR2 SASEGT. V was clipped by 2 bases and J by 4 bases, with 9 bases between them. The CDR3 extends over 13 amino acids. CDR3 nucleotides: TGTGCCAGCAGTGAACTGGGGGCGTACGAGCAGTACTTC. Translation: CASSELGAYEQYF.

The J gene is TRBJ2-1, the V gene TRBV7-6; TRBD2 aligns across 12 bases. V was pared by 0 bases and J by 6 bases, with 6 bases of the junction left unmatched. The CDR3 totals 17 residues. The germline V gene encodes CDR1 SGHVS and CDR2 FNYEAQ. CDR3 amino acids: CASSLAPSGRVFNEQFF. In DNA form, the CDR3 reads TGTGCCAGCAGCTTAGCCCCTAGCGGGAGGGTATTCAATGAGCAGTTCTTC.

The rearrangement joins TRBV4-2 to TRBJ1-2, with TRBD1 as a possible D gene (5 bases). Trimming removed 0 bases from V and 3 bases from J, with 11 bases in between. The CDR3 contains 15 residues. Germline CDR1 and CDR2: LGHNA and YNFKEQ. CDR3 loop: CASSQDFGGDYGYTF. CDR3 in DNA: TGTGCCAGCAGCCAAGATTTCGGGGGGGACTATGGCTACACCTTC.

V is TRBV5-4 and J is TRBJ1-1; perhaps TRBD1 as D (5 bases). Trimming stripped 2 bases from V and 0 bases from J, with 17 bases between. CDR1 SGHNT and CDR2 YYREEE come from the germline V gene (reference sequence). The CDR3 runs 17 residues. The DNA of the CDR3 is TGTGCCAGCAGCTTCCCCGCCGCAGGGCCCATGAACACTGAAGCTTTCTTT. Protein: CASSFPAAGPMNTEAFF.

V usage is TRBV6-1 and J usage is TRBJ2-1; no reliable D call. Germline V gene sequence: CDR1 MNHNS, CDR2 SASEGT. Trimming took off 2 bases at V and 6 bases at J, with 20 bases between the two ends. The CDR3 loop spans 17 amino acids. The CDR3 coding sequence is TGTGCCAGCAGTGAAAGGGTCGGTCACCCCCGTGGCAATGAGCAGTTCTTC. Its translation: CASSERVGHPRGNEQFF.